The 10 T cell receptor beta chains below come from one sample, sequenced in a study of T cell repertoires in cytomegalovirus infection (dated by TCRdb to the late 2010s). These receptors lack a known antigen. The treatment or condition label, read with the paper, signifies: in vitro stimulation with specific CMV peptide epitopes to enrich CMV-specific T cells. Sequencing was carried out with an Illumina HiSeq 1500. TCRdb reprocessing: public reads trimmed at Q25 with fastp, clones called with MiXCR, in-frame beta chains kept. Each CDR3 protein gets just one entry, which takes the most common genes and DNA from the rows behind it. The sample yields around 77,000 distinct CDR3 sequences; 20% to 25% were counted once. Roughly two thirds of the sample goes to the ten largest clones. The sequenced sample was CD8+ T cells from cultured PBMCs, obtained from culture after CMV antigen stimulation. These receptor sequences come from a human donor in good health (CMV status not recorded). Some clones in this sample may be carry-over from other donors' samples.

The chain couples TRBV27 to TRBJ1-4; no firm D call. This CDR3 spans 16 amino acids. CDR1 and CDR2 (germline): MNHEY, SMNVEV (reference sequence). V was shortened by 6 bases and J by 0 bases, with 14 bases between the two germline ends. Here the CDR3 DNA reads TGTGCCAGCAGCCTCCGCCCCATTGCAACTAATGAAAAACTGTTTTTT. It specifies CASSLRPIATNEKLFF.

This clonotype has more than one count but fewer than ten. The chain is built from TRBV7-8 and TRBJ1-1, with TRBD1 as a possible D gene (5 bases). Trimming left V 4 bases short and J 5 bases short, with 14 bases between. This CDR3 spans 14 amino acids. Germline CDR1 and CDR2: SGHVS and FQNEAQ. This CDR3 is CASSYSGGGTEAFF. The CDR3 DNA follows: TGTGCCAGCAGCTATTCGGGTGGGGGGACTGAAGCTTTCTTT.

The chain is built from TRBV27 and TRBJ1-2, with TRBD1 identical over 7 bases. Unmatched junction bases numbered 10, after V lost 5 bases and J lost 7 bases. Germline V gene sequence: CDR1 MNHEY, CDR2 SMNVEV (reference sequence). This CDR3 region has 14 residues. The CDR3 bases are TGTGCCAGCAGTACAGGAAGCAGGGGGATTGGCTACACCTTC. Protein product: CASSTGSRGIGYTF.

The chain has TRBV7-9 and TRBJ1-1, with TRBD1 as a possible D gene (5 bases). Between the trimmed V and J ends, which lost 5 bases and 5 bases, there was a span of 18 bases. The CDR3 loop spans 15 amino acids. CDR1 is SEHNR, CDR2 FQNEAQ, per germline (reference sequence). As DNA, the CDR3 is TGTGCCAGCAGCAACCCCTCCGGGGACCGGACTGAAGCTTTCTTT. Its translation is CASSNPSGDRTEAFF.

This clonotype came up a few times. The chain combines TRBV7-2 with TRBJ2-3; 7 bases are a match to TRBD2. The CDR3 is 15 residues long. J lost 5 bases, V lost 5 bases, and 10 bases had no gene match. The germline CDR1 and CDR2 sequences are SGHTA and FQGNSA. CDR3: CASSPPRGVRDTQYF. CDR3 nucleotides: TGTGCCAGCAGCCCACCCCGGGGGGTCAGAGATACGCAGTATTTT.

The V gene is TRBV7-3, the J gene TRBJ2-5; a possible D gene is TRBD1 (5 bases). CDR1 and CDR2 from the germline V gene are SGHTA and FQGTGA. The CDR3 is made up of 13 amino acids. V lost 5 bases, J lost 2 bases, and 9 bases lay in between. Here the CDR3 DNA reads TGTGCCAGCAGCCGACAGCTTCAAGAGACCCAGTACTTC. It codes for CASSRQLQETQYF.

This clonotype showed up just a few times. The chain combines TRBV7-2 with TRBJ1-1; no reliable D call. The CDR3 length is 14 residues. In germline, CDR1 is SGHTA, CDR2 FQGNSA. V was cut by 1 base and J by 1 base, with 7 bases left in between. This CDR3 reads CASSLVKGNTEAFF. In DNA form, the CDR3 reads TGTGCCAGCAGCTTAGTAAAGGGGAACACTGAAGCTTTCTTT.

In this sample, this clonotype turned up a few times. The chain links TRBV12-3 or TRBV12-4 to TRBJ1-5; 7 nucleotides match TRBD1. The length of the CDR3 is 13 residues. The J segment lost 11 bases and the V segment lost 2 bases, leaving 6 bases of the junction unmatched. In DNA form, the CDR3 reads TGTGCCAGCAGTTTACCAGACAGGGACGCCCAGCATTTT. This codes for CASSLPDRDAQHF.

This clonotype has a count of ten or more. The gene calls are TRBV7-2 and TRBJ1-5; the D gene is possibly TRBD1 (5 bases). The germline V and J ends were trimmed by 3 bases and 4 bases, with 13 bases remaining between them. This CDR3 has 15 residues. From germline, CDR1 is SGHTA and CDR2 FQGNSA. The CDR3 loop reads CASSFESGRNQPQHF. The CDR3 DNA is TGTGCCAGCAGCTTTGAATCAGGGCGGAATCAGCCCCAGCATTTT.

This chain joins TRBV19 and TRBJ2-2; a possible D gene is TRBD2 (5 bases). V gave up 6 bases and J gave up 4 bases, with 15 bases separating them. Germline V gene data show CDR1 as LNHDA and CDR2 as SQIVND (reference sequence). The CDR3 is 15 residues long. The CDR3 loop is CASSPRASITGELFF. CDR3 DNA sequence: TGTGCCAGTAGCCCCAGAGCTAGCATCACCGGGGAGCTGTTTTTT. The variable domain in full, with the rest retrieved from reference TRBV19 and TRBJ2-2, is DGGITQSPKYLFRKEGQNVTLSCEQNLNHDAMYWYRQDPGQGLRLIYYSQIVNDFQKGDIAEGYSVSREKKESFPLTVTSAQKNPTAFYLCASSPRASITGELFFGEGSRLTVL.